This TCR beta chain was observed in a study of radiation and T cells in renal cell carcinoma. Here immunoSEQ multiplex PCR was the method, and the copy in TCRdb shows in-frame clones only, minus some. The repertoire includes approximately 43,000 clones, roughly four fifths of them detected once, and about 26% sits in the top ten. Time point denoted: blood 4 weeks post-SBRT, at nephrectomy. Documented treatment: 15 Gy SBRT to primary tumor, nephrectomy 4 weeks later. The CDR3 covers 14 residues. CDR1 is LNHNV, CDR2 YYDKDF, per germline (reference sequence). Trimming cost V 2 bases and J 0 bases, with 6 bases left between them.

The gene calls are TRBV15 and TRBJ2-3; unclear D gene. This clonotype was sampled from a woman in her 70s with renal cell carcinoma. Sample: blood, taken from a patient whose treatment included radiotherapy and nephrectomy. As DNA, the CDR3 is TGTGCCACCAGCAGACACGGGAGCACAGATACGCAGTATTTT. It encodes CATSRHGSTDTQYF.